This is a list of T cell receptor beta chains from one sample in a study of T cell responses to AZD1222 COVID-19 vaccine. TCRdb keeps only in-frame clones here, not all; method: immunoSEQ multiplex PCR. The table has over 65,000 clones, approximately 90% seen once. The sequenced sample was peripheral blood, obtained on day 0 of AZD1222 vaccination. Receptors were obtained from an adult in good health. The CDR3 runs from the conserved cysteine through the conserved F or W.

>TRBJ2-7|TRBV9
CASSGGAPGQGAEQYF
>TRBJ1-2|TRBV23-1
CASSLLPGVNYGYTF
>TRBJ1-1|TRBV4-2
CASSQGEGGGATEAFF
>TRBJ1-5|TRBV4-2
CASSLLGDGGYSNQPQHF
>TRBJ2-7|TRBV12-3/TRBV12-4
CASSWGKKYEQYF
>TRBJ2-3|TRBV9
CASSGRTSGGDTQYF
>TRBJ1-2|TRBV14
CASRNSGGGYGYTF
>TRBJ2-7|TRBV5-1
CASSLQGNSYEQYF
>TRBJ2-7|TRBV6-2/TRBV6-3
CASSYSSIPYEQYF
>TRBJ1-1|TRBV19
CASSIGGGRTEAFF
>TRBJ1-2|TRBV12-3/TRBV12-4
CASGKGAGYGYTF
>TRBJ1-1|TRBV3-1/TRBV3-2
CASSSRGQRTEAFF
>TRBJ1-1|TRBV30
CAWRATGRGSLNTEAFF
>TRBJ2-6|TRBV4-3
CASSQDDTVSGANVLTF
>TRBJ1-6|TRBV3-1/TRBV3-2
CASSRTGGQSPLHF
>TRBJ1-2|TRBV29-1
CSVEKATRYGYTF
>TRBJ1-2|TRBV10-2
CASSGTGDYGYTF
>TRBJ2-1|TRBV12-5
CASGPFQNEQFF
>TRBJ1-2|TRBV18
CASSPPAGRNNYGYTF
>TRBJ2-7|TRBV5-1
CASSPPFGELNEQYF
>TRBJ2-1|TRBV7-9
CASSSSGTPSYNEQFF
>TRBJ1-2|TRBV9
CASSIRQGMGYGYTF
>TRBJ1-6|TRBV9
CASSIRQNSPLHF
>TRBJ1-1|TRBV12-3/TRBV12-4
CASSWGRNTEAFF
>TRBJ2-1|TRBV9
CASSGRDSNYNEQFF
>TRBJ2-2|TRBV19
CASSGGNTGELFF
>TRBJ1-5|TRBV27
CASRPDLSNQPQHF
>TRBJ1-1|TRBV5-1
CASSLGQGAGVTEAFF
>TRBJ2-7|TRBV6-5
CASSISGATYEQYF
>TRBJ1-2|TRBV13
CASSLLQSGFYGYTF
>TRBJ2-7|TRBV6-2/TRBV6-3
CASSKATGAVYEQYF
>TRBJ1-3|TRBV7-9
CASSLQGTGNTIYF
>TRBJ1-1|TRBV30
CAWETGAEAFF
>TRBJ2-4|TRBV4-3
CASSSGLAGGSKNIQYF
>TRBJ1-5|TRBV7-6
CAIQGDRGVGYSNQPQHF